This T cell receptor (beta chain) was obtained from a study of PD-1 blockade in classical Hodgkin lymphoma. Study results and limitations: No one has yet defined what causes the repertoire differences, which may be disease activity or prior therapy. Newly diagnosed patients were said to have less baseline TCR diversity than healthy donors did. By C4D1, CD4+ diversity increased significantly, especially in complete responders.

About this clone itself: Its antigen is still unknown.

V gave up 6 bases and J gave up 6 bases, with 19 bases separating them. The CDR3 extends over 15 amino acids. Germline-derived CDR1 and CDR2 are LNHDA and SQIVND (reference sequence). The time point was: cycle 4 day 1 (C4D1), after less than 7 weeks of nivolumab. Following autologous stem cell transplantation, relapse occurred in every patient, and exposure to brentuximab vedotin varied. Negative magnetic selection isolated CD4+ T cells from thawed PBMCs. Patients had relapsed/refractory classical Hodgkin lymphoma with complete response, partial response or progressive disease as best response. TCRdb's table, derived via immunoSEQ multiplex PCR, lists solely in-frame clones and lacks some. The repertoire consists of fewer than 40,000 clones, with about 80% occurring once and the leading ten covering approximately 0.82%.

Sequenced material: CD4+ T cells from blood, taken before the fourth cycle of nivolumab. V is TRBV19 and J is TRBJ2-3; no definite D call. The origin of this receptor is a human donor with classical Hodgkin lymphoma. CDR3 amino acids: CASRVVAGLWDTQYF. DNA for the CDR3: TGTGCCAGTAGGGTAGTGGCAGGTCTATGGGATACGCAGTATTTT.